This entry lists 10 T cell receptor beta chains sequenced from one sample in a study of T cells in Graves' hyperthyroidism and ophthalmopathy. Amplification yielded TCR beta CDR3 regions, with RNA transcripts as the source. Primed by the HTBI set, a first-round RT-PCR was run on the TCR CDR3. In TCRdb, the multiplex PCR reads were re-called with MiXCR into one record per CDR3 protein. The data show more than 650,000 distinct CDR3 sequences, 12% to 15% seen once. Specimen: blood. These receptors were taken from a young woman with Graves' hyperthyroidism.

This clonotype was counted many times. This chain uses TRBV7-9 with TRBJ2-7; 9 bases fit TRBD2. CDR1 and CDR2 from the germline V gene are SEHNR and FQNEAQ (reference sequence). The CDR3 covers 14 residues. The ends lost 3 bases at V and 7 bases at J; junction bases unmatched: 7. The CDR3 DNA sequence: TGTGCCAGCAGCTTCCAGCGGGAGGCGGTAGAGCAGTACTTC. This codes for CASSFQREAVEQYF.

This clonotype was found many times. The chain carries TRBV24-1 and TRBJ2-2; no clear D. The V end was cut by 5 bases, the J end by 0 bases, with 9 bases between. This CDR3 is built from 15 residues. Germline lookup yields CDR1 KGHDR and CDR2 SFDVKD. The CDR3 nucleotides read TGTGCCACCAGTGGATACAATACGAACACCGGGGAGCTGTTTTTT. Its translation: CATSGYNTNTGELFF.

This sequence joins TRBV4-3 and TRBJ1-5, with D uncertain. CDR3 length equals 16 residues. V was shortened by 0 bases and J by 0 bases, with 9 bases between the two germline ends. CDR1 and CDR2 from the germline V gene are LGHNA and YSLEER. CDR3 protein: CASSQEYSYSNQPQHF. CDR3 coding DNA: TGCGCCAGCAGCCAAGAATACAGTTATAGCAATCAGCCCCAGCATTTT.

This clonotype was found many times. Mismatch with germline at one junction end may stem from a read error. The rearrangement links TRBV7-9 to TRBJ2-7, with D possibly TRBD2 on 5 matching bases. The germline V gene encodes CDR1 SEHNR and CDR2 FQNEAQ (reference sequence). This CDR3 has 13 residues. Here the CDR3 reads CASSLGADLEHYF. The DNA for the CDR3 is TGTGCCAGCAGCTTAGGGGCGGACTTGGAGCACTACTTC.

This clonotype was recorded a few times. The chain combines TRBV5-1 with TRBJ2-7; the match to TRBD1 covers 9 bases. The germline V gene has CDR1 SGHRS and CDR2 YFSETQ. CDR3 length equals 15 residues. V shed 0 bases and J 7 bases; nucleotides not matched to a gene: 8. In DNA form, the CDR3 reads TGCGCCAGCAGCTTGGCTACCCGGGACAGGGATGAGCAGTACTTC. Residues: CASSLATRDRDEQYF.

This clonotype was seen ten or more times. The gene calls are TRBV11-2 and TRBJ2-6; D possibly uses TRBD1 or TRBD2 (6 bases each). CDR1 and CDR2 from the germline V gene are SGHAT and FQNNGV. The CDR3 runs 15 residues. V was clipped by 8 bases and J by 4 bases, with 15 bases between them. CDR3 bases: TGTGCCAGCTATAGGGGGGTTTCAGGGGCCAACGTCCTGACTTTC. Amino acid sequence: CASYRGVSGANVLTF. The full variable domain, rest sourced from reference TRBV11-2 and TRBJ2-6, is EAGVAQSPRYKIIEKRQSVAFWCNPISGHATLYWYQQILGQGPKLLIQFQNNGVVDDSQLPKDRFSAERLKGVDSTLKIQPAKLEDSAVYLCASYRGVSGANVLTFGAGSRLTVL.

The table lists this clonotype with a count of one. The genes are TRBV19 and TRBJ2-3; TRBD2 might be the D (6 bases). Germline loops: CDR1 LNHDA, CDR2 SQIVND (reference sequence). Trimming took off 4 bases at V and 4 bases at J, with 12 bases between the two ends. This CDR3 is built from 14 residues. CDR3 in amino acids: CASSRDSGADTQYF. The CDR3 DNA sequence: TGTGCCAGTAGTAGGGACTCGGGCGCAGATACGCAGTATTTT.

CDR3 nucleotides: TGCGCCAGCAGGACCAGCGGGAGGGCCGGGACCCAGTACTTC. Its protein is CASRTSGRAGTQYF. The chain links TRBV10-2 to TRBJ2-5; 10 nucleotides align to TRBD2. Germline trimming cut 6 bases from V and 7 bases from J; bases unmatched to any gene: 8. This CDR3 region has 14 residues. Germline V gene lookup returns CDR1 WSHSY and CDR2 SAAADI.

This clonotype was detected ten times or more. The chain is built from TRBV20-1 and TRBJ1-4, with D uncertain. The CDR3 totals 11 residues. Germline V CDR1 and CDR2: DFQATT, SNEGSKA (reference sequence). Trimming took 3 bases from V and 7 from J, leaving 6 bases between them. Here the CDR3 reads CSARTVEKLFF. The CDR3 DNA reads TGCAGTGCTAGGACCGTTGAAAAACTGTTTTTT.

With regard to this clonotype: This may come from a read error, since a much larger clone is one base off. The CDR3 sequence: CASNQPGQPYEQYF. CDR3 bases: TGTGCCAGCAACCAGCCCGGACAGCCCTACGAGCAGTACTTC. The rearrangement links TRBV3-1 to TRBJ2-7; the D gene is possibly TRBD1 (6 bases). This CDR3 comprises 14 residues. The ends were cut back, 7 bases at V and 2 bases at J, with 15 bases in the middle. Germline CDR1 is LGHDT and CDR2 is YNNKEL (reference sequence).